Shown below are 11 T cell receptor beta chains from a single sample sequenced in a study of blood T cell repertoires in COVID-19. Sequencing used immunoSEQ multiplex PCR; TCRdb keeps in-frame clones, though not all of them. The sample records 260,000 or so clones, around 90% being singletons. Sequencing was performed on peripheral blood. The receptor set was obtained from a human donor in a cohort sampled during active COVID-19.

For the CDR3, the DNA is TGTGCCAGCTCAAGGGGCGAGTATTACAATGAGCAGTTCTTC. It specifies CASSRGEYYNEQFF. The rearrangement links TRBV7-9 to TRBJ2-1; a weak D match, TRBD1 (5 bases). Trimming removed 8 bases from V and 4 bases from J, with 15 bases in between. CDR3 length equals 14 residues. Germline V gene sequence: CDR1 SEHNR, CDR2 FQNEAQ (reference sequence).

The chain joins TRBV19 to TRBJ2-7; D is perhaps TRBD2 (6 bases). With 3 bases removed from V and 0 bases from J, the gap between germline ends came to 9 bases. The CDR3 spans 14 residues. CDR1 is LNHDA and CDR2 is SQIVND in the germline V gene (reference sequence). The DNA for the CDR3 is TGTGCCAGTAGTATCATGCGGGGCTCCTACGAGCAGTACTTC. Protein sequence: CASSIMRGSYEQYF.

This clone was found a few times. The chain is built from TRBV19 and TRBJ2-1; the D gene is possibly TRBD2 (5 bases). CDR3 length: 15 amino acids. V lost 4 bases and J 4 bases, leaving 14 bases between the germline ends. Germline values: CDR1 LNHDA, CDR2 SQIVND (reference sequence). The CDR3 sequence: CASSTQLASYNEQFF. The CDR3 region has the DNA TGTGCCAGTAGTACTCAGCTAGCCTCTTACAATGAGCAGTTCTTC. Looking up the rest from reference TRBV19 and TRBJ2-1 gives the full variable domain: DGGITQSPKYLFRKEGQNVTLSCEQNLNHDAMYWYRQDPGQGLRLIYYSQIVNDFQKGDIAEGYSVSREKKESFPLTVTSAQKNPTAFYLCASSTQLASYNEQFFGPGTRLTVL.

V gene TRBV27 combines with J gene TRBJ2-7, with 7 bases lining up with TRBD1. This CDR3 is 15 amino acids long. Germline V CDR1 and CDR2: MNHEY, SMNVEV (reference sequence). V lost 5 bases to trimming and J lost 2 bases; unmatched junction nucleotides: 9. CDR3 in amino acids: CASSHPGQAAYEQYF. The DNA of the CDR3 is TGTGCCAGCAGTCACCCCGGACAGGCGGCCTACGAGCAGTACTTC.

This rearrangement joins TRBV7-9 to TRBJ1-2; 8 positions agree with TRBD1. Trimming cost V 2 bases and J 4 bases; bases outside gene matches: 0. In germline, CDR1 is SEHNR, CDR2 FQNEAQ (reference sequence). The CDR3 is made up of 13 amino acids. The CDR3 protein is CASSLQGAYGYTF. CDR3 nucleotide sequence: TGTGCCAGCAGCTTACAGGGGGCCTATGGCTACACCTTC.

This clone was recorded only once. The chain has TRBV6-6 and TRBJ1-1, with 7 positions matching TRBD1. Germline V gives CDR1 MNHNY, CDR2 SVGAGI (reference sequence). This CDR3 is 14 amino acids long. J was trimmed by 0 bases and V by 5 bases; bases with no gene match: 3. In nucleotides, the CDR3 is TGTGCCAGCAGTCCGACAGGGATGAACACTGAAGCTTTCTTT. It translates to CASSPTGMNTEAFF.

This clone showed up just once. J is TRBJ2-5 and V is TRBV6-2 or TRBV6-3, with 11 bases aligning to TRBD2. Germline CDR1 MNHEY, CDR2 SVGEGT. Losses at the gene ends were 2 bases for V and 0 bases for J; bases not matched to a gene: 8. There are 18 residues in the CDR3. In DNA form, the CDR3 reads TGTGCCAGCAGTTACGCCGGACTAGCGGGTGCGTACCAAGAGACCCAGTACTTC. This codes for CASSYAGLAGAYQETQYF.

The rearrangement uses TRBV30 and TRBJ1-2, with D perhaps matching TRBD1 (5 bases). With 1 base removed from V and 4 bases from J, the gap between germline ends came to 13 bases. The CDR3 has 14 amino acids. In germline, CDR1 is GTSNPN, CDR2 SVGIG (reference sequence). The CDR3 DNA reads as TGTGCCTGGAGTGCCGGGGGGGGATTCTATGGCTACACCTTC. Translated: CAWSAGGGFYGYTF.

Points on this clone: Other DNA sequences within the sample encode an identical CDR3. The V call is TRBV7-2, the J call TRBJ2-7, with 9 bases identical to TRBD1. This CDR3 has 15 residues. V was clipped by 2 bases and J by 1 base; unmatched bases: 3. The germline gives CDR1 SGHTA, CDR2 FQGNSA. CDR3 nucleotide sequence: TGTGCCAGCAGCTTAACGGGACAGGGATCCTACGAGCAGTACTTC. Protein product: CASSLTGQGSYEQYF. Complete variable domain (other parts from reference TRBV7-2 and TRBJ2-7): GAGVSQSPSNKVTEKGKDVELRCDPISGHTALYWYRQSLGQGLEFLIYFQGNSAPDKSGLPSDRFSAERTGGSVSTLTIQRTQQEDSAVYLCASSLTGQGSYEQYFGPGTRLTVT.

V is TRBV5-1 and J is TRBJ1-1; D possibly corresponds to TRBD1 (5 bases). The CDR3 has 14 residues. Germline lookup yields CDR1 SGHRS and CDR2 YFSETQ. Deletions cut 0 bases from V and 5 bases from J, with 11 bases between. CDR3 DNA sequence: TGCGCCAGCAGCTTGGTTGGGGGGAGAACTGAAGCTTTCTTT. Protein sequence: CASSLVGGRTEAFF.

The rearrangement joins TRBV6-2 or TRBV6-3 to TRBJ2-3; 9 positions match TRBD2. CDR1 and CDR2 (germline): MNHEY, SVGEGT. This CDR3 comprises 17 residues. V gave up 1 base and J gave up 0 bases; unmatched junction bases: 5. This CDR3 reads CASSYWPSGASTDTQYF. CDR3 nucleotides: TGTGCCAGCAGTTACTGGCCTAGCGGGGCAAGCACAGATACGCAGTATTTT.